These 19 T cell receptor beta chains originate from one sample sequenced in a study of siplizumab effects on memory and regulatory T cells. Method: immunoSEQ multiplex PCR; TCRdb's copy keeps in-frame clones and lacks some. The profile shows about 100,000 clones, around 90% of them singletons. The sample taken for sequencing was CD4+ T cells sorted from blood. These receptors were obtained from a human donor in good health.

This clone was picked up a small number of times. The chain carries TRBV6-5 and TRBJ1-2; a possible D gene is TRBD1 (6 bases). This CDR3 spans 15 amino acids. Trimming removed 0 bases at V and 6 bases at J, with 14 bases between. Germline lookup yields CDR1 MNHEY and CDR2 SVGAGI. The CDR3 loop is CASSYSFAGVDGYTF. The CDR3 nucleotides are TGTGCCAGCAGTTACTCGTTCGCAGGGGTTGATGGCTACACCTTC.

This sequence joins TRBV28 and TRBJ1-4; no firm D call. V was shortened by 1 base and J by 4 bases, with 10 bases between the two germline ends. The V gene's germline CDR1 is MDHEN and CDR2 SYDVKM. The CDR3 runs to 15 residues. The DNA for the CDR3 is TGTGCCAGCAGTTTATCGCGGGCCCATAATGAAAAACTGTTTTTT. This sequence encodes CASSLSRAHNEKLFF.

The chain couples TRBV30 to TRBJ1-2; 7 bases fit TRBD1. This CDR3 has 13 residues. The germline CDR1 and CDR2 sequences are GTSNPN and SVGIG (reference sequence). J lost 4 bases, V lost 2 bases, and 4 bases had no gene match. The CDR3 coding sequence is TGTGCCTGGAGTTCAACAGGGGTCTATGGCTACACCTTC. It translates to CAWSSTGVYGYTF.

V and J are TRBV9 and TRBJ2-7; a possible D gene is TRBD1 (7 bases). The germline V gene encodes CDR1 SGDLS and CDR2 YYNGEE. CDR3 length equals 16 residues. V gave up 0 bases and J gave up 4 bases, with 17 bases separating them. Written as DNA, the CDR3 is TGTGCCAGCAGCGTAGCGGGGGACAGCCTGACGTACGAGCAGTACTTC. This codes for CASSVAGDSLTYEQYF. The full variable domain, completed using reference TRBV9 and TRBJ2-7, is DSGVTQTPKHLITATGQRVTLRCSPRSGDLSVYWYQQSLDQGLQFLIQYYNGEERAKGNILERFSAQQFPDLHSELNLSSLELGDSALYFCASSVAGDSLTYEQYFGPGTRLTVT.

The rearrangement links TRBV11-2 to TRBJ2-3; D unresolved. CDR3 length: 14 amino acids. Trimming pared 5 bases from V and 1 base from J, leaving 10 bases between. CDR1 is SGHAT and CDR2 is FQNNGV in the germline V gene. The CDR3 DNA reads as TGTGCCAGCAGCCCCCCACCGGGCACAGATACGCAGTATTTT. As protein: CASSPPPGTDTQYF.

The chain couples TRBV9 to TRBJ1-1; D gene ambiguous. The CDR3 extends over 15 amino acids. Germline V lookup: CDR1 SGDLS, CDR2 YYNGEE. Trimming removed 1 base at V and 4 bases at J, with 14 bases between. The CDR3 region has the DNA TGTGCCAGCAGCGTAATTAGGCCCTGGGGCACTGAAGCTTTCTTT. Protein product: CASSVIRPWGTEAFF.

This rearrangement joins TRBV5-4 to TRBJ2-7, with TRBD1 matching 8 bases. The V gene end was trimmed by 2 bases and the J gene end by 4 bases; junction bases not matched to a gene: 8. This CDR3 comprises 15 residues. CDR1 is SGHNT, CDR2 YYREEE, per germline (reference sequence). In DNA, the CDR3 is TGTGCCAGCAGCTTCCCGGGGACAGGAAGTTACGAGCAGTACTTC. It codes for CASSFPGTGSYEQYF.

The rearrangement links TRBV11-2 to TRBJ2-7; possible D gene TRBD2, 6 bases. The germline V and J ends were trimmed by 6 bases and 0 bases, with 15 bases remaining between them. The CDR3 contains 15 residues. Germline CDR1 is SGHAT and CDR2 is FQNNGV. The CDR3 protein is CASSREGLSSYEQYF. As DNA, the CDR3 is TGTGCCAGCAGTCGAGAGGGACTCAGCTCCTACGAGCAGTACTTC.

The chain has TRBV9 and TRBJ2-7; TRBD2 matches at 10 bases. The CDR3 is made up of 16 amino acids. J was trimmed by 2 bases and V by 3 bases; bases with no gene match: 8. Germline CDR1 reads SGDLS; CDR2 reads YYNGEE. CDR3 sequence: CASSGGPTSGTYEQYF. The CDR3 nucleotides read TGTGCCAGCAGCGGAGGCCCCACTAGCGGGACCTACGAGCAGTACTTC.

This chain joins TRBV7-3 and TRBJ2-3, with a weak D call TRBD2 (7 bases). Germline V CDR1 and CDR2: SGHTA, FQGTGA. V was trimmed by 0 bases and J by 7 bases, leaving 20 bases between them. The length of the CDR3 is 17 residues. The CDR3 spells CASSLTEAGAGTYTQYF. As DNA, the CDR3 is TGTGCCAGCAGCTTAACTGAGGCGGGGGCCGGAACGTATACGCAGTATTTT.

J is TRBJ2-7 and V is TRBV29-1, with a weak D call TRBD1 (6 bases). V lost 6 bases to trimming and J lost 5 bases, with 20 bases between them. CDR3 length: 14 amino acids. The germline V gene has CDR1 SQVTM and CDR2 ANQGSEA. The CDR3 loop is CSVERGSAGNEQYF. The CDR3 DNA sequence: TGCAGCGTCGAGAGGGGGAGTGCTGGGAACGAGCAGTACTTC.

The rearrangement joins TRBV18 to TRBJ1-4; D is undetermined. V was clipped by 3 bases and J by 0 bases, with 8 bases between them. This CDR3 is 15 amino acids long. Germline values: CDR1 KGHSH, CDR2 LQKENI. DNA of the CDR3: TGTGCCAGCTCACCCCTGACTTCAACTAATGAAAAACTGTTTTTT. It encodes CASSPLTSTNEKLFF.

This chain's CDR3 is CASSIPAAGDEGNTEAFF. Written as DNA, the CDR3 is TGTGCCAGTAGTATACCAGCCGCCGGGGATGAGGGGAACACTGAAGCTTTCTTT. The rearrangement links TRBV19 to TRBJ1-1; D gene ambiguous. Looked up from germline, CDR1 is LNHDA and CDR2 is SQIVND (reference sequence). Trimming removed 2 bases from V and 1 base from J, with 20 bases in between. CDR3 length: 18 residues.

The chain is built from TRBV21-1 and TRBJ2-2; the D call of TRBD2 is as the table states it, not checked on the DNA. TRBV21-1 is noted as a pseudogene. This CDR3 has 19 amino acids. CDR3: CASSNFGERGVANTGELFF. The DNA for the CDR3 is TGTGCCAGCAGCAATTTTGGGGAGCGGGGGGTCGCGAACACCGGGGAGCTGTTTTTT.

This CDR3 reads CAGSGSSGANVLTF. CDR3 in DNA: TGTGCCGGTTCAGGGAGCTCTGGGGCCAACGTCCTGACTTTC. The V call is TRBV2, the J call TRBJ2-6, with D perhaps given as TRBD1 or TRBD2 (5 bases each). The CDR3 totals 14 residues. Looked up from germline, CDR1 is SNHLY and CDR2 is FYNNEI. V lost 11 bases to trimming and J lost 0 bases, with 11 bases between them. Complete variable domain (other parts from reference TRBV2 and TRBJ2-6): EPEVTQTPSHQVTQMGQEVILRCVPISNHLYFYWYRQILGQKVEFLVSFYNNEISEKSEIFDDQFSVERPDGSNFTLKIRSTKLEDSAMYFCAGSGSSGANVLTFGAGSRLTVL.

This clone was seen a single time. The chain recombines TRBV7-2 with TRBJ1-1; TRBD1 might be the D (5 bases). Looked up from germline, CDR1 is SGHTA and CDR2 is FQGNSA. The V end was cut by 3 bases, the J end by 1 base, with 9 bases between. The CDR3 has 14 amino acids. In DNA, the CDR3 is TGTGCCAGCAGCTTCAGGGTCGGGAACACTGAAGCTTTCTTT. Its protein product is CASSFRVGNTEAFF.

This rearrangement joins TRBV6-5 to TRBJ1-2; tentative D call: TRBD1 (5 bases). From germline, CDR1 is MNHEY and CDR2 SVGAGI. The CDR3 has 13 residues. The ends were cut back, 6 bases at V and 1 base at J, with 9 bases in the middle. CDR3 nucleotide sequence: TGTGCCAGCAGAATCGACAGTAACTATGGCTACACCTTC. Its translation: CASRIDSNYGYTF.

The chain couples TRBV5-1 to TRBJ2-1; 12 nucleotides line up with TRBD2. Germline CDR1 and CDR2: SGHRS and YFSETQ. Trimming removed 3 bases from V and 3 bases from J; junction bases left unmatched: 7. The CDR3 is 17 residues long. The CDR3 protein is CASSSSLAGGFYNEQFF. The CDR3 DNA follows: TGCGCCAGCAGCTCTTCCCTAGCGGGGGGGTTCTACAATGAGCAGTTCTTC.

V gene TRBV29-1 combines with J gene TRBJ2-7, with TRBD1 matching 9 bases. The CDR3 spans 13 residues. From germline, CDR1 is SQVTM and CDR2 ANQGSEA. Trimming removed 6 bases from V and 7 bases from J; junction bases left unmatched: 10. The chain's CDR3 is CSVLEQGAGEQYF. CDR3 nucleotide sequence: TGCAGCGTCCTGGAACAGGGGGCGGGGGAGCAGTACTTC.